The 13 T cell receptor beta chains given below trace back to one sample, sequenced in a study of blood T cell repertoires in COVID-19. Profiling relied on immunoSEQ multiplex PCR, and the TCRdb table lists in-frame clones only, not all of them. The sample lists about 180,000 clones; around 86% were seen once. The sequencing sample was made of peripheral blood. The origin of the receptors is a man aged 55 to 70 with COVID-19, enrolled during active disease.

CDR3 sequence reads: CASSQSSFRGEAFF. CDR3 in DNA: TGTGCCAGCAGCCAAAGTTCCTTCCGCGGTGAAGCTTTCTTT. V and J are TRBV14 and TRBJ1-1; D call uncertain. The length of the CDR3 is 14 residues. V lost 2 bases and J lost 7, with 14 bases in between. Germline V lookup: CDR1 SGHDN, CDR2 FVKESK.

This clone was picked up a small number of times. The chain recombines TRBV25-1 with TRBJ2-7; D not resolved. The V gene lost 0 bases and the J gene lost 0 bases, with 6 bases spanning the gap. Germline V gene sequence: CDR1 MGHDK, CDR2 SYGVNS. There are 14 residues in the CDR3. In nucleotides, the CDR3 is TGTGCCAGCAGTGAATATTCCCTCTCCTACGAGCAGTACTTC. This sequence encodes CASSEYSLSYEQYF.

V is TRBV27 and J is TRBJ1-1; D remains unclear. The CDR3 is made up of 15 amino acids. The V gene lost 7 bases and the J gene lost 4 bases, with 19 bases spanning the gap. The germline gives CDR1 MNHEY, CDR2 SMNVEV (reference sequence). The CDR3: CASTSKGGRITEAFF. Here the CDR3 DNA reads TGTGCCAGCACCTCAAAAGGAGGGAGGATCACTGAAGCTTTCTTT.

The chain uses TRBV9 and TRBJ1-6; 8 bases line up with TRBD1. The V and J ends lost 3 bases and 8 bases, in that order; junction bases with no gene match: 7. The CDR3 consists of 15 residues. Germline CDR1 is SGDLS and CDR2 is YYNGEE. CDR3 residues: CASSAIQGGDSPLHF. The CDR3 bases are TGTGCCAGCAGCGCGATACAGGGGGGGGATTCACCCCTCCACTTT.

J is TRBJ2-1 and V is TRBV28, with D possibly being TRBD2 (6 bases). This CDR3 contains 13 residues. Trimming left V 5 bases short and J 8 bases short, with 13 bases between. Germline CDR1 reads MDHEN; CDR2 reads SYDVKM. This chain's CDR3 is CASSPPPGDEQFF. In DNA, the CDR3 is TGTGCCAGCAGTCCCCCCCCGGGGGATGAGCAGTTCTTC.

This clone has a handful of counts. In DNA form, the CDR3 reads TGTGCCAGCAGCTTATGGGGACAGGGGGCATCCTCCTACGAGCAGTACTTC. Encoded protein: CASSLWGQGASSYEQYF. The chain employs TRBV7-9 and TRBJ2-7; 12 bases are shared with TRBD1. This CDR3 has 17 amino acids. Germline V gives CDR1 SEHNR, CDR2 FQNEAQ (reference sequence). The ends lost 2 bases at V and 0 bases at J; junction bases unmatched: 5.

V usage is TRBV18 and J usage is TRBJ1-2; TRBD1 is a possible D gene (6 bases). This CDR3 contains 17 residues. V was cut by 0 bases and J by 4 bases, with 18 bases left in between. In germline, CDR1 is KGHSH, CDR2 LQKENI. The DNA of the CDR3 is TGTGCCAGCTCACCACCAGGTGTAACAGGGAGCGGCTATGGCTACACCTTC. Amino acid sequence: CASSPPGVTGSGYGYTF.

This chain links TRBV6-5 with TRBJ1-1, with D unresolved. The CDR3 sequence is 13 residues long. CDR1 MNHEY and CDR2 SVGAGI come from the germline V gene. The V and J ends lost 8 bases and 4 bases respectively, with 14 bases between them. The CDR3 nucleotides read TGTGCCAGCTCTGAGGATCCGGGCACTGAAGCTTTCTTT. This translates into CASSEDPGTEAFF.

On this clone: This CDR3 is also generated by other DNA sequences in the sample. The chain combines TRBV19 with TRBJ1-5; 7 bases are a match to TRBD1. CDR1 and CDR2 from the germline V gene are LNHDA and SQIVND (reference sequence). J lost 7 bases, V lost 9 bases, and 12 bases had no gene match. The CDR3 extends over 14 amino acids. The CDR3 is CASRDRVRNQPQHF. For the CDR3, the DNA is TGTGCCAGCAGAGACAGGGTCAGAAACCAGCCCCAGCATTTT. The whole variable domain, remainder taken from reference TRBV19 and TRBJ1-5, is DGGITQSPKYLFRKEGQNVTLSCEQNLNHDAMYWYRQDPGQGLRLIYYSQIVNDFQKGDIAEGYSVSREKKESFPLTVTSAQKNPTAFYLCASRDRVRNQPQHFGDGTRLSIL.

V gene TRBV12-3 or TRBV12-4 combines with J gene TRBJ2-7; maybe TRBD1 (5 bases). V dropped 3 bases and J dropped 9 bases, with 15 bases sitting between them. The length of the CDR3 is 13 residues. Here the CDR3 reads CASSLTASVVQYF. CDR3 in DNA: TGTGCCAGCAGTTTGACAGCTTCAGTAGTGCAGTACTTC.

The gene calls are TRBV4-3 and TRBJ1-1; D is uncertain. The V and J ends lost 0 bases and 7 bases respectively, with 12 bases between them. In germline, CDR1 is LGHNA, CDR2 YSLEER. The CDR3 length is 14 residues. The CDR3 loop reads CASSQDRGFGEAFF. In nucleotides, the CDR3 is TGCGCCAGCAGCCAAGATAGAGGGTTTGGTGAAGCTTTCTTT.

CDR3 nucleotide sequence: TGTGCCAGCAGCTTGGCGGCAGGGGGGATTACCGGGGAGCTGTTTTTT. As protein: CASSLAAGGITGELFF. This chain links TRBV5-4 with TRBJ2-2; weak D call: TRBD1 (7 bases). The CDR3 covers 16 residues. Germline CDR1 and CDR2: SGHNT and YYREEE (reference sequence). V shed 0 bases and J shed 5 bases, with 14 bases lying between them. Full variable domain (rest looked up from reference TRBV5-4 and TRBJ2-2): ETGVTQSPTHLIKTRGQQVTLRCSSQSGHNTVSWYQQALGQGPQFIFQYYREEENGRGNFPPRFSGLQFPNYSSELNVNALELDDSALYLCASSLAAGGITGELFFGEGSRLTVL.

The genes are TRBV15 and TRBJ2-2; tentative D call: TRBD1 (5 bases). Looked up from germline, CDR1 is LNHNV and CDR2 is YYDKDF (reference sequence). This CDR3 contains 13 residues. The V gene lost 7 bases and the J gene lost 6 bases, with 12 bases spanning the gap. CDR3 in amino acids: CATKNQGAGELFF. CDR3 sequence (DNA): TGTGCCACCAAAAACCAGGGCGCCGGGGAGCTGTTTTTT.